This TCR beta chain was sequenced in a study of cytomegalovirus exposure and HLA in healthy donors listed by TCRdb under 2017. In terms of the full investigation: According to a later analysis, one platform produced both the approximately 110 validation repertoires and the approximately 670 repertoires of the first cohort. Along with the approximately 670-subject first cohort, a separate validation cohort of over a hundred different subjects was used. The study aimed to test whether signatures of past pathogen exposure could be identified by cataloging public T cell receptors. High-throughput TCR immunosequencing, statistical association of individual TCRs with disease status, and machine learning were combined to predict cytomegalovirus infection status. General findings and caveats noted by the study authors: A later analysis had no HLA typing for the validation cohort, so co-occurrence there was scored across all 120 repertoires. A later analysis found that TCRs clustered in the first cohort also tended to co-occur in the 110 or so validation repertoires, with approximately 95% of cluster scores above 0. In vitro tests confirmed that three of the cytomegalovirus-associated TCR beta chains recognize cytomegalovirus antigens. Most TCR sequences were seen in very few donors, while some public TCRs were found in many individuals. The study gave a list of some 150 TCR beta chains associated with cytomegalovirus. Cytomegalovirus status was reported to be diagnosed by the classifier with high specificity and sensitivity in both the original and validation cohorts. According to the authors, the approach could potentially be generalized to other disease states and immunological phenotypes.

Libraries were constructed by the immunoSEQ multiplex PCR assay. Regarding the original processing steps: A statistical classification framework was built to diagnose cytomegalovirus status from the catalog of TCR beta chain sequences. The source is immuneACCESS, and TCRdb retained only in-frame sequences with V and J called. Part of the clones is not carried over; for the studies checked, unresolved V genes explain less than half of this, and the remainder is unexplained. The DNA was the basis for D and trimming; V, J and clone size are from that table. The sample table shows roughly 180,000 clones, and around nine tenths are seen once. The top ten clonotypes cover 6.5% to 7.5% of the sample. Donors formed part of the validation cohort, which comprised 120 subjects and was distinct from the first cohort of 550 to 850 subjects. CDR1 and CDR2, per the germline V gene (reference sequence), are MNHEY and SMNVEV. The V end gives up 6 bases and the J end 3 bases, leaving 13 bases in the junction not matched to a gene. From its cysteine to its phenylalanine, the CDR3 spans 19 amino acids. Left in the record is the CDR3 DNA by itself, 57 bases read in frame from the first base.

Note on this clone: Its target antigen remains unknown. Nothing much larger sits one base from this clone, and base qualities are not available.

The V gene is TRBV27 and the J gene is TRBJ2-3; TRBD2 agrees with 15 junctional bases. Sequenced: PBMCs. This sequence originates from a man in his thirties or forties in good health and CMV-seropositive. This receptor has the CDR3 CASSRGRTSGRAGTDTQYF. The DNA reads as follows: TGTGCCAGCAGCCGAGGAAGGACTAGCGGGAGGGCCGGTACAGATACGCAGTATTTT.